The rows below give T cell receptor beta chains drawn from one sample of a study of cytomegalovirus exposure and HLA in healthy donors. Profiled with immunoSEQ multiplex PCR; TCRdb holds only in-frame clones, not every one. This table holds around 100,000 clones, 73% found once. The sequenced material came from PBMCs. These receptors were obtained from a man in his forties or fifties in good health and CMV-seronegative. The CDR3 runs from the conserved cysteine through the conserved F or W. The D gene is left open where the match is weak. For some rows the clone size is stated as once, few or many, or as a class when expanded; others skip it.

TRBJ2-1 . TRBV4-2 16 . TGTGCCAGCAGCCAACCCCAGTGGGGGGAGAACAATGAGCAGTTCTTC CASSQPQWGENNEQFF
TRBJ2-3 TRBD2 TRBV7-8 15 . TGTGCCAGCAGCTTAGGGCGGGGGGGCCCCGATACGCAGTATTTT CASSLGRGGPDTQYF
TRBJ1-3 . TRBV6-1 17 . TGTGCCAGCAGTGAAGATATTTGGAACAGGCAAGGAAACACCATATATTTT CASSEDIWNRQGNTIYF
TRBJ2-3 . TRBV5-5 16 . TGTGCCAGCAGCTTGACTAGGAGGTTTAGCCCAGATACGCAGTATTTT CASSLTRRFSPDTQYF
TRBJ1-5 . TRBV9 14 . TGTGCCAGCAGCCTGGGAGGGGGAGAACAGCCCCAGCATTTT CASSLGGGEQPQHF
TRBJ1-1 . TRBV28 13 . TGTGCCAGCAGCACAGGAGGGCAGCGTGAAGCTTTCTTT CASSTGGQREAFF
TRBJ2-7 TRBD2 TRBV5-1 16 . TGCGCCAGCAGCCGACGGACTAGCGGGGAAACCTACGAGCAGTACTTC CASSRRTSGETYEQYF
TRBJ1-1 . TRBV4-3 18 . TGCGCCAGCAGCCAAGGTAGGAATACCCCCGGGGGGAACACTGAAGCTTTCTTT CASSQGRNTPGGNTEAFF
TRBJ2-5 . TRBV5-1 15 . TGCGCCAGCAGCTTGGGTGTCGGAGACCAAGAGACCCAGTACTTC CASSLGVGDQETQYF
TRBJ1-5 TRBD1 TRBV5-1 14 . TGCGCCAGCAGCCCCGACAGGGGGGATCAGCCCCAGCATTTT CASSPDRGDQPQHF
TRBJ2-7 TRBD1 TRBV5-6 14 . TGTGCCAGCAGGTGGGGGACAGGGGGGCCCGAGCAGTACTTC CASRWGTGGPEQYF
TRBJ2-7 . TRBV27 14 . TGTGCCAGCAGTTCCGTGGGGGACACCTACGAGCAGTACTTC CASSSVGDTYEQYF
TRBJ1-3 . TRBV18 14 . TGTGCCAGCTCACCACCGGACAGTCGAAACACCATATATTTT CASSPPDSRNTIYF
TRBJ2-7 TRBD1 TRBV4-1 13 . TGCGCCAGCAGCCCCCAGGGGGTGTACGAGCAGTACTTC CASSPQGVYEQYF
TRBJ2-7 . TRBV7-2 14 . TGTGCCAGCAGCCTCCGACAGTACTCCTACGAGCAGTACTTC CASSLRQYSYEQYF
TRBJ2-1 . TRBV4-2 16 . TGTGCCAGCAGCCAAGCTTCCGGGGGCTCCTACAATGAGCAGTTCTTC CASSQASGGSYNEQFF
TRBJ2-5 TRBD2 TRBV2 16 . TGTGCCAGCACCGATAGACTAGCGGGGGGCCAAGAGACCCAGTACTTC CASTDRLAGGQETQYF
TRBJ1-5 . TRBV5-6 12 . TGTGCCAGCAGTTATGGGAGACGTGCCCAGCATTTT CASSYGRRAQHF
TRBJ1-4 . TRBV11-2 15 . TGTGCCAGCAGCTTAGACAGGTCGAAAAATGAAAAACTGTTTTTT CASSLDRSKNEKLFF
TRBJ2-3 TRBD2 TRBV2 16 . TGTGCCAGCAGTATCGGACTAGCGGGGGGCACAGATACGCAGTATTTT CASSIGLAGGTDTQYF
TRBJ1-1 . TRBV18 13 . TGTGCCAGCTCACCGAGACAGGACTTTGAAGCTTTCTTT CASSPRQDFEAFF
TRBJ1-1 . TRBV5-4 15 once TGTGCCAGCAGCTTAGAGGGTTCGGGTAACACTGAAGCTTTCTTT CASSLEGSGNTEAFF
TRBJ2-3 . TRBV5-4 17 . TGTGCCAGCAGCTTGCCCGATAGCGGACCTAGCACAGATACGCAGTATTTT CASSLPDSGPSTDTQYF
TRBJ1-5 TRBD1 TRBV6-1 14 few TGTGCCAGCAGCCTCCGGGACAGAGATCAGCCCCAGCATTTT CASSLRDRDQPQHF
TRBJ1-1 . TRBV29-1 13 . TGCAGCGTTGAAGGACAGTTGAACACTGAAGCTTTCTTT CSVEGQLNTEAFF
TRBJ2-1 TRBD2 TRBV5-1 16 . TGCGCCAGCAGCCCTGCTAGCGGGGGGGTGTACAATGAGCAGTTCTTC CASSPASGGVYNEQFF
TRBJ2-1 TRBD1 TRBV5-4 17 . TGTGCCAGCAGCTCGATTGGACAGGGGAGCTCCTACAATGAGCAGTTCTTC CASSSIGQGSSYNEQFF
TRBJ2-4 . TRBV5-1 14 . TGCGCCAGCAGCTTATTTACAGGGCAAAACATTCAGTACTTC CASSLFTGQNIQYF
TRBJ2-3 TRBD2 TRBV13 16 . TGTGCCAGCATCCTGACTAGCGGAGTCAGCACAGATACGCAGTATTTT CASILTSGVSTDTQYF
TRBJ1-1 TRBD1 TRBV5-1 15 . TGCGCCAGCAGCCCCGGACAGGGGGGCCACACTGAAGCTTTCTTT CASSPGQGGHTEAFF
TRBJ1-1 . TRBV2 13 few TGTGCCAGCAGTGTTCAGGTGAACACTGAAGCTTTCTTT CASSVQVNTEAFF
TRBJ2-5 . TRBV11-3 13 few TGTGCCAGCAGCTTAGGGGGCAGAGAGACCCAGTACTTC CASSLGGRETQYF
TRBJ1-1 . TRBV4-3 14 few TGCGCCAGCAGCCAAGACCCGGGGAACACTGAAGCTTTCTTT CASSQDPGNTEAFF
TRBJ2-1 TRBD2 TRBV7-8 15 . TGTGCCAGCAGCCTGAGCGGGGGGCGGTACAATGAGCAGTTCTTC CASSLSGGRYNEQFF
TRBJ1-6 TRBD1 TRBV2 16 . TGTGCCAGCAGCCCATTGACAGGGATGGGAAATTCACCCCTCCACTTT CASSPLTGMGNSPLHF
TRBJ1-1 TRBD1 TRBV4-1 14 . TGCGCCAGCAGCCAGCTCACAGGGGGCACTGAAGCTTTCTTT CASSQLTGGTEAFF
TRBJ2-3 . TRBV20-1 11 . TGCAGTGCTAGCCAGGGGGATACGCAGTATTTT CSASQGDTQYF
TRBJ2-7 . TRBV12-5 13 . TGTGCTAGTGGTTTGGTGCTAGTTGACGAGCAGTACTTC CASGLVLVDEQYF
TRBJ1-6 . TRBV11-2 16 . TGTGCCAGCAGCTTATCGGGGGGCCGTTATAATTCACCCCTCCACTTT CASSLSGGRYNSPLHF
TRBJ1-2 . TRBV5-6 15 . TGTGCCAGCAGCTTGGGCGGCGGAGCTAACTATGGCTACACCTTC CASSLGGGANYGYTF
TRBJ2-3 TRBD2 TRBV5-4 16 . TGTGCCAGCAGCACAAGGACTAGCGGGGGGTACCCTACGCAGTATTTT CASSTRTSGGYPTQYF
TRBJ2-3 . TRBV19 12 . TGTGCCAGTAGTATGAGGGCGGATACGCAGTATTTT CASSMRADTQYF
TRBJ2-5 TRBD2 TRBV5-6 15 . TGTGCCAGCAGCTTGGTAGGGACTAGCGCAGAGACCCAGTACTTC CASSLVGTSAETQYF
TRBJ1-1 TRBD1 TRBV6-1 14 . TGTGCCAGCAGTGACACAGGGGGCTACACTGAAGCTTTCTTT CASSDTGGYTEAFF
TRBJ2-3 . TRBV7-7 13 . TGTGCCAGCAGCACCAATCCAGGGGATACGCAGTATTTT CASSTNPGDTQYF
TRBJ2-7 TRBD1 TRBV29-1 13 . TGCAGCGTTGGTGGGACAGGGGATTTCGAGCAGTACTTC CSVGGTGDFEQYF
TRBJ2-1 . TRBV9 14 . TGTGCCAGCAGCGTTCGACTAGCCTACAATGAGCAGTTCTTC CASSVRLAYNEQFF
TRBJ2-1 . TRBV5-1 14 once TGCGCCAGCAGCTTTCTGGGTAGGGGCAATGAGCAGTTCTTC CASSFLGRGNEQFF
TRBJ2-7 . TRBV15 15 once TGTGCCACCAGCAGAGATGGATACAGCTCCTACGAGCAGTACTTC CATSRDGYSSYEQYF
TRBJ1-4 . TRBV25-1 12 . TGTGCCAGCAGTGCAACAGGGTCGAGACTGTTTTTT CASSATGSRLFF
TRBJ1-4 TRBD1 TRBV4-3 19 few TGCGCCAGCAGCCACAGGACAGGGGGAGTCCACGCAACTAATGAAAAACTGTTTTTT CASSHRTGGVHATNEKLFF
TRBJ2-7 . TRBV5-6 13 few TGTGCCAGCAGCTTGATCGGCAGGGAGGTTTTGGACTTC CASSLIGREVLDF
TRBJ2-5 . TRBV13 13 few TGTGCCAGCAGCTTAGCGGTAGAAGAGACCCAGTACTTC CASSLAVEETQYF
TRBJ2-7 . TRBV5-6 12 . TGTGCCAGCAGCCCCGGGGACTACGAGCAGTACTTC CASSPGDYEQYF
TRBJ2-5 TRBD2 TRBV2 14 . TGTGCCAGCAGGGGGGGGACTAGTTTGGAGACCCAGTACTTC CASRGGTSLETQYF